Detailed here is one T cell receptor (beta chain). Its antigen remains unidentified. The data stem from a study of T cell repertoires in cytomegalovirus infection. Across the whole study: From public TCR beta signatures came an indication of both CMV infection and matching HLA type.

In TCRdb, the reads were re-called with MiXCR into one record per CDR3 protein. Of roughly 920,000 distinct CDR3 sequences in the sample, about a third were seen once. Germline V gene sequence: CDR1 MNHEY, CDR2 SVGEGT. The germline V and J ends were trimmed by 7 bases and 3 bases, with 4 bases remaining between them. The CDR3 runs 10 residues. Overall study findings and caveats: Within the response measured ex vivo, HLA-C-restricted CMV-specific TCR beta clonotypes were dominant.

This material consisted of cultured CD8+ T cells from PBMCs, taken from culture after CMV antigen stimulation. The sequence was obtained from a human donor in good health (CMV status not recorded). Some clones in this sample may be carry-over from other donors' samples. This rearrangement joins TRBV6-2 or TRBV6-3 to TRBJ2-7; the D is unclear. In DNA, the CDR3 is TGTGCCAGCACCTACTACGAGCAGTACTTC. Translating it yields CASTYYEQYF.